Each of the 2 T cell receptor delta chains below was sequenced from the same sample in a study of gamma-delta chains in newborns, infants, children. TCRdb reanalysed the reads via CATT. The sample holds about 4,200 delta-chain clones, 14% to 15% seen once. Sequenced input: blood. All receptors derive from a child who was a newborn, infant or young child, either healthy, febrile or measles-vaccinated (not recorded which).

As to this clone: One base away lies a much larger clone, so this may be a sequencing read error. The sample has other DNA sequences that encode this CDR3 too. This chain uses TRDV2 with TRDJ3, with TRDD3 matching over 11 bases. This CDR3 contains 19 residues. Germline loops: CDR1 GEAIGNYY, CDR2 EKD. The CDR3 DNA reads TGTGCCTGTGACGTACTGGGGGATAAGAGCTCCTGGGACACCCGGCAGATGTTTTTC. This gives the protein CACDVLGDKSSWDTRQMFF.

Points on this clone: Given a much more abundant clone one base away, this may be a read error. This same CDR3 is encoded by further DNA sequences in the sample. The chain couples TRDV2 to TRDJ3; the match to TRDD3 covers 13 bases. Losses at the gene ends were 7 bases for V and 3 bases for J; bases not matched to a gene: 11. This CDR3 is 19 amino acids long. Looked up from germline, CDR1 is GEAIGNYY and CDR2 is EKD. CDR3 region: CACDSVLGDTNWDTRQMFF. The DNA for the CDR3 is TGTGCCTGCGACTCCGTACTGGGGGATACGAACTGGGACACCCGACAGATGTTTTTC.